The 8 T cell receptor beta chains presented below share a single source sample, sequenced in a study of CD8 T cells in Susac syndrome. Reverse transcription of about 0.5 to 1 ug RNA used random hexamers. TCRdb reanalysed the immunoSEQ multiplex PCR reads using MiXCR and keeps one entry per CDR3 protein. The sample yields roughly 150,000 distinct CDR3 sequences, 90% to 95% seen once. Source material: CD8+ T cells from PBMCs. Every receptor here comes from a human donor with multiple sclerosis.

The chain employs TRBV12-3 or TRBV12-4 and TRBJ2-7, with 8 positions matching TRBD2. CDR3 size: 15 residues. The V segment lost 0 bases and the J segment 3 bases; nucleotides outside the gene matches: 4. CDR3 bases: TGTGCCAGCAGTTTAGCTCTCGGGAGGGGCTACGAGCAGTACTTC. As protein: CASSLALGRGYEQYF.

The CDR3 reads CAWSVIVNEQFF. CDR3 bases: TGTGCCTGGAGTGTAATAGTCAATGAGCAGTTCTTC. V usage is TRBV30 and J usage is TRBJ2-1; D gene uncertain. The CDR3 is 12 amino acids. V was clipped by 0 bases and J by 6 bases, with 6 bases between them. CDR1 and CDR2 from the germline V gene are GTSNPN and SVGIG (reference sequence). The complete variable domain, with remaining parts taken from reference TRBV30 and TRBJ2-1, reads SQTIHQWPATLVQPVGSPLSLECTVEGTSNPNLYWYRQAAGRGLQLLFYSVGIGQISSEVPQNLSASRPQDRQFILSSKKLLLSDSGFYLCAWSVIVNEQFFGPGTRLTVL.

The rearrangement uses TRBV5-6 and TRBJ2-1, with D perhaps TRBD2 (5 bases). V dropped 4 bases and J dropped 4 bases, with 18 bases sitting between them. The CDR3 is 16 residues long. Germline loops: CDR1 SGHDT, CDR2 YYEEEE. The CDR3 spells CASSRPGNGKYNEQFF. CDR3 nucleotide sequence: TGTGCCAGCAGCCGCCCCGGGAACGGAAAATACAATGAGCAGTTCTTC.

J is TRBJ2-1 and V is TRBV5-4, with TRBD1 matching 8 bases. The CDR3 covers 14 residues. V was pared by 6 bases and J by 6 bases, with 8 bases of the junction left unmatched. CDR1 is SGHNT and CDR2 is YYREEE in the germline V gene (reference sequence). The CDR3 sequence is CASKTDRAINEQFF. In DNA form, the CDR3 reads TGTGCCAGCAAAACGGACAGGGCGATCAATGAGCAGTTCTTC.

The CDR3 region has the DNA TGTGCCAGCAGTTTGGAACGGGGCTATGGCTACACCTTC. Encoded protein: CASSLERGYGYTF. This sequence joins TRBV12-3 or TRBV12-4 and TRBJ1-2; D is uncertain. V was pared by 3 bases and J by 4 bases, with 9 bases between. CDR3 length: 13 amino acids.

CDR3 region: CASSQDQGNTGELFF. For the CDR3, the DNA is TGTGCCAGCAGCCAAGATCAGGGAAACACCGGGGAGCTGTTTTTT. V and J are TRBV14 and TRBJ2-2, with D perhaps matching TRBD1 (5 bases). V lost 0 bases and J 2 bases, leaving 7 bases between the germline ends. CDR3 length: 15 amino acids. CDR1 is SGHDN and CDR2 is FVKESK in the germline V gene. Variable domain in full (rest from reference TRBV14 and TRBJ2-2): EAGVTQFPSHSVIEKGQTVTLRCDPISGHDNLYWYRRVMGKEIKFLLHFVKESKQDESGMPNNRFLAERTGGTYSTLKVQPAELEDSGVYFCASSQDQGNTGELFFGEGSRLTVL.

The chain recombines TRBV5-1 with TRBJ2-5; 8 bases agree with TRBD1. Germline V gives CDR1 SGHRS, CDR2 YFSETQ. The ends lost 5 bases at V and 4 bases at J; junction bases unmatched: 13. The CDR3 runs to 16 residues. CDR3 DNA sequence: TGCGCCAGCAGACCACGACAGGGGAGTCCTGGAGAGACCCAGTACTTC. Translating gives CASRPRQGSPGETQYF.

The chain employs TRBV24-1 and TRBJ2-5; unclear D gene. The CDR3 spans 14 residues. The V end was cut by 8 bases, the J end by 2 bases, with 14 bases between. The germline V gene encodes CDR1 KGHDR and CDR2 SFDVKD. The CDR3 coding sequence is TGTGCCACCACGTGGATTAGAAGACAAGAGACCCAGTACTTC. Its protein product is CATTWIRRQETQYF.